Listed below are T cell receptor beta chains from one sample, sequenced in a study of glioma-infiltrating T cells after dendritic cell vaccination. Assay used: immunoSEQ multiplex PCR; TCRdb lists only in-frame clones, some missing. Of about 36,000 clones in the sample, approximately 84% were seen once. The sequenced sample was blood, obtained before dendritic cell vaccination. These receptors originate from a human donor with glioblastoma. CDR3s include the opening cysteine and the closing phenylalanine or tryptophan. The order of the fields is J gene, V gene, D gene, clone size, CDR3 DNA, CDR3 protein. D genes are given only for firm matches. Rows may omit the clone size; those that give it use once, few, many or a size class.

TRBJ1-1	TRBV7-9	NA	NA	TGTGCCAGCAGCTTAGGGGTAAAAGGCCAGGCCCCATCTCGAGCTTTCTTT	CASSLGVKGQAPSRAFF
TRBJ2-1	TRBV5-1	NA	NA	TGCGCCAGCAGCTCCCAGGTAGGCGATGAGCAGTTCTTC	CASSSQVGDEQFF
TRBJ2-7	TRBV7-9	NA	NA	TGTGCCAGCAGCTTAGCGGACGGGGAATTCTCCTACGAGCAGTACTTC	CASSLADGEFSYEQYF
TRBJ1-2	TRBV27	NA	NA	TGTGCCAGCAGCCCAGCGGGGGATCTCTATGGCTACACCTTC	CASSPAGDLYGYTF
TRBJ1-2	TRBV7-9	TRBD1	once	TGTGCCAGCAGCCTTGACAGGGGGCTAGATGGCTACACCTTC	CASSLDRGLDGYTF
TRBJ1-2	TRBV9	NA	NA	TGTGCCAGCAGCGCCGGAGGGTTCGACTATGGCTACACCTTC	CASSAGGFDYGYTF
TRBJ1-2	TRBV6-5	NA	NA	TGTGCCAGCAGTTTAAGGGGTTGGGGCTACACCTTC	CASSLRGWGYTF
TRBJ1-1	TRBV2	NA	NA	TGTGCCAGCAGTGTAACACGGTTGACAATGAACACTGAAGCTTTCTTT	CASSVTRLTMNTEAFF
TRBJ1-4	TRBV7-6	NA	NA	TGTGCCAGCAGCCCCCAGACAGCGAACCCTAATGAAAAACTGTTTTTT	CASSPQTANPNEKLFF
TRBJ2-2	TRBV7-6	TRBD1	NA	TGTGCCAGCAGCCGAAGGGACAGGGGGCCTGGCGGGGAGCTGTTTTTT	CASSRRDRGPGGELFF
TRBJ2-7	TRBV4-1	TRBD2	few	TGCGCCAGCAGCCAGGGACTAGCGGGGGGTTACGAGCAGTACTTC	CASSQGLAGGYEQYF
TRBJ1-2	TRBV4-3	TRBD1	NA	TGCGCCAGCTCAGACTGGGACAGTTCCGGCTACACCTTC	CASSDWDSSGYTF
TRBJ2-1	TRBV21-1	NA	few	TGTGCCAGCAGCAAAGCCCCCCGCGGCTACAATGAGCAGTTCTTC	CASSKAPRGYNEQFF
TRBJ2-2	TRBV19	NA	few	TGTGCCAGTAGTTCTTTCAGGGGGGTTACCGGGGAGCTGTTTTTT	CASSSFRGVTGELFF
TRBJ2-3	TRBV30	NA	NA	TGTGCCTGGAGTGTAGCAGGGGGGTTCACAGATACGCAGTATTTT	CAWSVAGGFTDTQYF
TRBJ2-5	TRBV5-1	TRBD2	NA	TGCGCCAGCAGCTCTCCGGGACTAGCGGGGTTAGAGACCCAGTACTTC	CASSSPGLAGLETQYF
TRBJ1-2	TRBV4-3	NA	NA	TGCGCCAGCAGCCAAGATTTCCACGGAGCCGATACCTATGGCTACACCTTC	CASSQDFHGADTYGYTF